A single sample gave rise to the 9 T cell receptor beta chains below, sequenced in a study of blood T cell repertoires in COVID-19. Assay used: immunoSEQ multiplex PCR; TCRdb lists only in-frame clones, some missing. In the table there are about 89,000 clones, roughly 78% of which are singletons. The specimen was peripheral blood. These receptor sequences come from a woman over 75 with acute or convalescent COVID-19.

This rearrangement joins TRBV18 to TRBJ2-7; a possible D gene is TRBD1 (8 bases). The V and J ends lost 2 bases and 4 bases respectively, with 15 bases between them. CDR3 length equals 15 residues. Germline CDR1 reads KGHSH; CDR2 reads LQKENI. CDR3 region: CASSPYDRGGYEQYF. DNA for the CDR3: TGTGCCAGCTCACCATACGACAGGGGAGGGTACGAGCAGTACTTC.

This clone was seen once. The chain has TRBV2 and TRBJ1-6; possibly TRBD1 for D (5 bases). The CDR3 length is 13 residues. CDR1 is SNHLY, CDR2 FYNNEI, per germline. Trimming cost V 7 bases and J 8 bases, with 12 bases left between them. The chain's CDR3 is CASTEVGDSPLHF. CDR3 nucleotide sequence: TGTGCCAGCACCGAGGTAGGGGATTCACCCCTCCACTTT.

This sequence joins TRBV7-2 and TRBJ2-2, with D perhaps matching TRBD2 (5 bases). V was cut by 6 bases and J by 5 bases, with 13 bases left in between. Germline loops: CDR1 SGHTA, CDR2 FQGNSA. There are 14 residues in the CDR3. CDR3 bases: TGTGCCAGCAGGTTTAATCGCGGGACCGGGGAGCTGTTTTTT. Residues: CASRFNRGTGELFF.

The chain employs TRBV7-6 and TRBJ2-5; TRBD1 aligns across 9 bases. This CDR3 spans 15 amino acids. V shed 5 bases, J shed 5 bases, and the junction held 9 bases outside the gene matches. The germline V gene has CDR1 SGHVS and CDR2 FNYEAQ. In nucleotides, the CDR3 is TGTGCCAGCAGCGACTACAGGGGGCGGGGGGAGACCCAGTACTTC. Encoded protein: CASSDYRGRGETQYF.

V usage is TRBV12-3 or TRBV12-4 and J usage is TRBJ2-2; possibly TRBD2 for D (6 bases). The CDR3 covers 13 residues. Trimming cost V 5 bases and J 5 bases, with 9 bases left between them. CDR3 sequence reads: CASSLTRTGELFF. CDR3 DNA: TGTGCCAGCAGTCTGACTAGGACCGGGGAGCTGTTTTTT.

This clone was observed a handful of times. This chain uses TRBV5-1 with TRBJ2-3; 8 bases match TRBD1. The V and J ends lost 4 bases and 7 bases, in that order; junction bases with no gene match: 14. The CDR3 extends over 16 amino acids. Germline lookup yields CDR1 SGHRS and CDR2 YFSETQ. Here the CDR3 DNA reads TGCGCCAGCAGCAAAAACCCGGGACAGGTTTTCAATACGCAGTATTTT. Amino acid sequence: CASSKNPGQVFNTQYF.

The V gene is TRBV2, the J gene TRBJ1-5; D uncertain. V gave up 2 bases and J gave up 7 bases, with 6 bases separating them. CDR3 size: 12 residues. Germline CDR1 SNHLY, CDR2 FYNNEI. CDR3 amino acids: CASSESEQPQHF. DNA of the CDR3: TGTGCCAGCAGTGAAAGTGAGCAGCCCCAGCATTTT.

The rearrangement joins TRBV3-1 (or the pseudogene TRBV3-2) to TRBJ2-7, with D uncertain. V lost 4 bases, J lost 3 bases, and 10 bases lay in between. The germline gives CDR1 LGHDT, CDR2 YNNKEL (reference sequence). The CDR3 spans 13 residues. The CDR3 DNA follows: TGTGCCAGCAGCCCATCGACTGACTACGAGCAGTACTTC. This gives the protein CASSPSTDYEQYF.

The chain recombines TRBV20-1 with TRBJ2-1; the D gene is possibly TRBD2 (5 bases). V gave up 6 bases and J gave up 6 bases, with 9 bases separating them. This CDR3 has 11 amino acids. Looked up from germline, CDR1 is DFQATT and CDR2 is SNEGSKA (reference sequence). DNA of the CDR3: TGCAGTGCCGCGGGCGGCAATGAGCAGTTCTTC. Its translation: CSAAGGNEQFF.